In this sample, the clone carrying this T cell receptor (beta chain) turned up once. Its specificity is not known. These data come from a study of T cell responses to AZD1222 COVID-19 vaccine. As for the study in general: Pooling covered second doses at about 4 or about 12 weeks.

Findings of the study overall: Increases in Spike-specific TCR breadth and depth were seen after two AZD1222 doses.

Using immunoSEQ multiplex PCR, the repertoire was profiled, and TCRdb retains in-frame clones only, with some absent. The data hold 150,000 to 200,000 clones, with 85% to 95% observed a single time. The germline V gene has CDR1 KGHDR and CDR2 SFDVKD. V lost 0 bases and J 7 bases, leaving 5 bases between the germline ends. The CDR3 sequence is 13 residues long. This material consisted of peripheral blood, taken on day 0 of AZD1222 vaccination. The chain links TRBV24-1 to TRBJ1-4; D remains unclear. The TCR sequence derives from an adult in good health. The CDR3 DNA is TGTGCCACCAGTGATTTGAAGGCTGAAAAACTGTTTTTT. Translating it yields CATSDLKAEKLFF.